Shown below are 3 T cell receptor beta chains from a single sample sequenced in a study of T-cell reconstitution after alpha-beta-depleted transplantation in children. For TCRbeta, the library was prepared with unique molecular identifiers. MiXCR, applied by TCRdb to the PCR reads, yields one record per CDR3 protein. The sample contains about 440,000 distinct CDR3 sequences, approximately 41% of which appear only once. The source was PBMCs, collected before TCRalphabeta/CD19-depleted stem cell transplant. These receptor sequences come from a girl aged 2-10 years with aplastic anemia, due to receive a stem cell transplant.

This clonotype came up a few times. V gene TRBV7-2 combines with J gene TRBJ2-7; 9 bases line up with TRBD1. The CDR3 consists of 15 residues. V trimming: 5 bases; J trimming: 7 bases; junction bases outside the gene matches: 12. The germline V gene encodes CDR1 SGHTA and CDR2 FQGNSA. The DNA for the CDR3 is TGTGCCAGCAGCCCCACCGGGACAGGGTTTTTAGAGCAGTACTTC. Amino acids: CASSPTGTGFLEQYF.

On this clonotype itself: This may be a read error, as it is one base from a much larger clone. Because it lacks the conserved phenylalanine or tryptophan at the end, this CDR3 is likely a read error. This chain links TRBV5-1 with TRBJ1-1, with D hard to call. This CDR3 has 16 amino acids. The germline V gene encodes CDR1 SGHRS and CDR2 YFSETQ. V was cut by 0 bases and J by 0 bases, with 12 bases left in between. The CDR3 bases are TGCGCCAGCAGCTTGGGACACAATCTATTGAACACTGAAGCTTTCTCT. Residues: CASSLGHNLLNTEAFS.

The chain has TRBV19 and TRBJ2-1; 7 bases fit TRBD2. Per germline, CDR1 LNHDA and CDR2 SQIVND (reference sequence). CDR3 length: 15 amino acids. The junction had 4 bases not matched to a gene; V was cut back by 3 bases and J by 2 bases. The CDR3 DNA reads as TGTGCCAGTAGTATGGAGCGGGGCGCCTACAATGAGCAGTTCTTC. Translation gives CASSMERGAYNEQFF. The full variable domain, in which reference TRBV19 and TRBJ2-1 provide the parts outside the CDR3, is DGGITQSPKYLFRKEGQNVTLSCEQNLNHDAMYWYRQDPGQGLRLIYYSQIVNDFQKGDIAEGYSVSREKKESFPLTVTSAQKNPTAFYLCASSMERGAYNEQFFGPGTRLTVL.